The 28 T cell receptor beta chains presented below share a single source sample, sequenced in a study of control samples from healthy donors and cancer patients. The method was immunoSEQ multiplex PCR; TCRdb's version includes in-frame clones alone and lacks a portion of them. Counted here are about 180,000 clones, around 89% occurring once; the ten biggest clones make up over 1.1%. The sample consisted of blood. The receptors derive from a woman between 50 and 59 years old in good health.

Here the CDR3 reads CASSIYGLAGGEADTQYF. In nucleotides, the CDR3 is TGTGCCAGTAGTATATACGGACTAGCGGGAGGGGAGGCAGATACGCAGTATTTT. The chain joins TRBV19 to TRBJ2-3, with 15 nucleotides matching TRBD2. With 2 bases clipped from V and 4 bases from J, the junction kept 7 bases outside the gene matches. CDR3 length: 18 residues. Germline values: CDR1 LNHDA, CDR2 SQIVND (reference sequence).

The table lists this clone with a count of one. The chain has TRBV19 and TRBJ1-1, with 7 bases identical to TRBD1. The germline gives CDR1 LNHDA, CDR2 SQIVND (reference sequence). The V segment lost 6 bases and the J segment 0 bases; nucleotides outside the gene matches: 4. This CDR3 has 14 residues. CDR3 sequence reads: CASRQGPMNTEAFF. DNA for the CDR3: TGTGCCAGTAGACAGGGGCCCATGAACACTGAAGCTTTCTTT.

The rearrangement joins TRBV7-2 to TRBJ2-7; 15 nucleotides line up with TRBD2. Germline V lookup: CDR1 SGHTA, CDR2 FQGNSA. The CDR3 is 18 amino acids. Losses at the gene ends were 4 bases for V and 4 bases for J; bases not matched to a gene: 11. In DNA, the CDR3 is TGTGCCAGCAGCTCGCGTGCCGGGACTAGCGGGAGGATGTACGAGCAGTACTTC. Translating it yields CASSSRAGTSGRMYEQYF.

With respect to this clone: This sample also contains other DNA sequences that code for the same CDR3. V is TRBV12-3 or TRBV12-4 and J is TRBJ2-7; D is undetermined. Trimming shortened V by 1 base and J by 4 bases, and 2 bases separated the two germline ends. The CDR3 consists of 11 residues. CDR3 nucleotide sequence: TGTGCCAGCAGTTTAGTTTACGAGCAGTACTTC. Amino acids: CASSLVYEQYF.

The chain has TRBV11-2 and TRBJ2-5; either TRBD1 or TRBD2 may fit D (5 bases each). Germline V gene data show CDR1 as SGHAT and CDR2 as FQNNGV. The ends were cut back, 4 bases at V and 5 bases at J, with 5 bases in the middle. This CDR3 region has 11 residues. Here the CDR3 reads CASSWGETQYF. CDR3 sequence (DNA): TGTGCCAGCAGCTGGGGGGAGACCCAGTACTTC.

The V gene is TRBV6-6, the J gene TRBJ2-7; weak D call: TRBD2 (5 bases). V dropped 0 bases and J dropped 2 bases, with 5 bases sitting between them. This CDR3 region has 13 residues. CDR1 and CDR2 from the germline V gene are MNHNY and SVGAGI (reference sequence). The chain's CDR3 is CASSYSGAYEQYF. CDR3 DNA: TGTGCCAGCAGTTACTCGGGAGCCTACGAGCAGTACTTC.

The rearrangement links TRBV7-2 to TRBJ1-3; the D is unclear. V gave up 6 bases and J gave up 6 bases, with 6 bases separating them. The CDR3 is 11 amino acids. Germline V lookup: CDR1 SGHTA, CDR2 FQGNSA. CDR3 sequence: CASRDLNTIYF. The CDR3 nucleotides read TGTGCCAGCAGGGATTTAAACACCATATATTTT.

The chain is built from TRBV4-1 and TRBJ1-2; D unclear. Germline V lookup: CDR1 MGHRA, CDR2 YSYEKL. CDR3 size: 16 residues. The V end was cut by 0 bases, the J end by 0 bases, with 11 bases between. CDR3 coding DNA: TGCGCCAGCAGCCAAGAGGCCCTAGTAGCTAACTATGGCTACACCTTC. This encodes CASSQEALVANYGYTF.

The chain uses TRBV7-2 and TRBJ1-1; D uncertain. CDR1 SGHTA and CDR2 FQGNSA come from the germline V gene. This CDR3 spans 13 amino acids. Trimming removed 1 base at V and 4 bases at J, with 7 bases between. CDR3 sequence reads: CASSLGSGTEAFF. The CDR3 nucleotides read TGTGCCAGCAGCTTAGGTTCGGGCACTGAAGCTTTCTTT.

The V call is TRBV14, the J call TRBJ2-5, with 11 bases matching TRBD2. V dropped 5 bases and J dropped 3; count of bases not matched to a gene: 2. Germline loops: CDR1 SGHDN, CDR2 FVKESK. The CDR3 contains 14 residues. The chain's CDR3 is CASSTLAGEETQYF. The CDR3 coding sequence is TGTGCCAGCAGCACACTAGCGGGGGAAGAGACCCAGTACTTC.

V is TRBV28 and J is TRBJ1-5, with D possibly being TRBD1 (6 bases). The CDR3 is made up of 14 amino acids. Germline-derived CDR1 and CDR2 are MDHEN and SYDVKM. V gave up 6 bases and J gave up 6 bases, with 15 bases separating them. CDR3 amino acids: CASRLQGRTQPQHF. CDR3 coding DNA: TGTGCCAGCAGACTACAGGGTAGGACTCAGCCCCAGCATTTT.

V and J are TRBV11-3 and TRBJ2-2; 10 bases line up with TRBD2. The germline V gene has CDR1 SGHNT and CDR2 YENEEA. V dropped 2 bases and J dropped 3; count of bases not matched to a gene: 9. This CDR3 comprises 18 residues. Here the CDR3 reads CASSLFPPLAGDTGELFF. The CDR3 DNA sequence: TGTGCCAGCAGCTTATTTCCACCCCTAGCGGGGGACACCGGGGAGCTGTTTTTT.

V gene TRBV4-2 combines with J gene TRBJ1-1, with D uncertain. The germline gives CDR1 LGHNA, CDR2 YNFKEQ. CDR3 length: 14 amino acids. Trimming took off 0 bases at V and 7 bases at J, with 12 bases between the two ends. The CDR3 loop is CASSQDRGLSEAFF. CDR3 bases: TGTGCCAGCAGCCAAGATCGGGGTTTGAGTGAAGCTTTCTTT.

This chain joins TRBV24-1 and TRBJ2-1, with 12 positions matching TRBD2. Germline CDR1 KGHDR, CDR2 SFDVKD. CDR3 size: 15 residues. V lost 0 bases, J lost 12 bases, and 5 bases stayed unmatched. CDR3 nucleotides: TGTGCCACCAGTGATTTGGCGACTAGCGGGAGTATGCAGTTCTTC. Translated, it gives CATSDLATSGSMQFF.

The CDR3 nucleotides read TGTGCCAGCAGCCCAGGGGGCGGGAGCTCCTACGAGCAGTACTTC. Its translation: CASSPGGGSSYEQYF. This chain links TRBV28 with TRBJ2-7, with D possibly TRBD1 on 8 matching bases. Per germline, CDR1 MDHEN and CDR2 SYDVKM. V was clipped by 6 bases and J by 0 bases, with 15 bases between them. The CDR3 is 15 residues long.

A note on this clone: At one of its ends the junction is not consistent with the germline gene, which may arise from a read error. This chain joins TRBV28 and TRBJ1-2; 8 bases are shared with TRBD1. This CDR3 region has 12 residues. Per the germline V gene, CDR1 is MDHEN and CDR2 is SYDVKM. DNA of the CDR3: TGTGCCAGCAGTACCCCAGGGGGCGCGGACCTCTTC. Amino acids: CASSTPGGADLF.

This CDR3 reads CASNPQTVHEQYF. CDR3 nucleotide sequence: TGTGCCAGCAATCCTCAGACAGTCCACGAGCAGTACTTC. The V call is TRBV28, the J call TRBJ2-7; D might be TRBD1 (5 bases). V was clipped by 7 bases and J by 5 bases, with 15 bases between them. The germline gives CDR1 MDHEN, CDR2 SYDVKM. This CDR3 is 13 amino acids long.

The chain is built from TRBV7-2 and TRBJ2-2, with TRBD2 matching 10 bases. J lost 4 bases, V lost 3 bases, and 5 bases had no gene match. The germline V gene has CDR1 SGHTA and CDR2 FQGNSA. The CDR3 sequence is 16 residues long. The CDR3, as DNA: TGTGCCAGCAGCTTTAGCGGGGGGCTCGGCACCGGGGAGCTGTTTTTT. Its translation: CASSFSGGLGTGELFF. The full variable domain, completed using reference TRBV7-2 and TRBJ2-2, is GAGVSQSPSNKVTEKGKDVELRCDPISGHTALYWYRQSLGQGLEFLIYFQGNSAPDKSGLPSDRFSAERTGGSVSTLTIQRTQQEDSAVYLCASSFSGGLGTGELFFGEGSRLTVL.

This chain links TRBV6-6 with TRBJ2-1; D perhaps matches TRBD2 (6 bases). The CDR3 sequence is 16 residues long. Trimming pared 6 bases from V and 7 bases from J, leaving 22 bases between. Germline CDR1 MNHNY, CDR2 SVGAGI (reference sequence). The CDR3 here is CASSPRAGLNRNEQFF. Written as DNA, the CDR3 is TGTGCCAGCAGCCCAAGGGCGGGGCTCAACCGGAATGAGCAGTTCTTC.

The CDR3 nucleotides are TGTGCCAGCAGCCCAAAGACACGGACAGGGCTCGAGCAGTACTTC. It encodes CASSPKTRTGLEQYF. This rearrangement joins TRBV3-1 (or the pseudogene TRBV3-2) to TRBJ2-7, with 8 bases that match TRBD1. Germline V CDR1 and CDR2: LGHDT, YNNKEL (reference sequence). The V segment lost 4 bases and the J segment 6 bases; nucleotides outside the gene matches: 11. This CDR3 is 15 amino acids long.

V and J are TRBV11-2 and TRBJ2-3; D unclear. V was shortened by 2 bases and J by 0 bases, with 18 bases between the two germline ends. The CDR3 has 18 residues. In germline, CDR1 is SGHAT, CDR2 FQNNGV. The CDR3 protein is CASSLKDRTIGSTDTQYF. The CDR3 nucleotides are TGTGCCAGCAGCTTAAAAGATCGCACCATCGGGAGCACAGATACGCAGTATTTT. The full variable domain, rest sourced from reference TRBV11-2 and TRBJ2-3, is EAGVAQSPRYKIIEKRQSVAFWCNPISGHATLYWYQQILGQGPKLLIQFQNNGVVDDSQLPKDRFSAERLKGVDSTLKIQPAKLEDSAVYLCASSLKDRTIGSTDTQYFGPGTRLTVL.

The genes are TRBV27 and TRBJ2-5; tentative D call: TRBD1 (6 bases). Germline CDR1 reads MNHEY; CDR2 reads SMNVEV (reference sequence). V gave up 2 bases and J gave up 4 bases, with 17 bases separating them. This CDR3 is built from 16 residues. The CDR3 sequence is CASSLGGLGFAETQYF. The CDR3 bases are TGTGCCAGCAGTTTAGGGGGCCTGGGGTTTGCAGAGACCCAGTACTTC.

The gene calls are TRBV24-1 and TRBJ2-1; 7 nucleotides agree with TRBD1. Per the germline V gene, CDR1 is KGHDR and CDR2 is SFDVKD. Trimming cost V 4 bases and J 0 bases; bases outside gene matches: 5. The CDR3 extends over 16 amino acids. CDR3 amino acids: CATSERQGDSYNEQFF. In nucleotides, the CDR3 is TGTGCCACCAGTGAGCGCCAGGGGGACTCCTACAATGAGCAGTTCTTC.

CDR3 in amino acids: CASRVAEETQYF. DNA of the CDR3: TGCGCCAGTAGAGTAGCGGAAGAGACCCAGTACTTC. This sequence joins TRBV5-1 and TRBJ2-5; tentative D call: TRBD2 (6 bases). The V end lost 8 bases, the J end lost 3 bases, and 11 bases lay between the germline ends. The germline CDR1 and CDR2 sequences are SGHRS and YFSETQ. The CDR3 is 12 amino acids. Together with reference TRBV5-1 and TRBJ2-5, the CDR3 gives the full variable domain: KAGVTQTPRYLIKTRGQQVTLSCSPISGHRSVSWYQQTPGQGLQFLFEYFSETQRNKGNFPGRFSGRQFSNSRSEMNVSTLELGDSALYLCASRVAEETQYFGPGTRLLVL.

The V gene is TRBV4-1, the J gene TRBJ1-5; 7 nucleotides align to TRBD1. Germline CDR1 and CDR2: MGHRA and YSYEKL. This CDR3 has 14 residues. Unmatched junction bases numbered 1, after V lost 1 base and J lost 4 bases. The CDR3 reads CASSQGDSNQPQHF. As DNA, the CDR3 is TGCGCCAGCAGCCAAGGGGACAGTAATCAGCCCCAGCATTTT.

Only one count was recorded for this clone. The CDR3 DNA reads as TGTGCCAGCTCACTCAACGGACAGGGGGTACACGGCAAGCTGTTTTTT. Translated: CASSLNGQGVHGKLFF. V usage is TRBV18 and J usage is TRBJ2-2, with 10 bases lining up with TRBD1. With V trimmed by 4 bases and J by 12 bases, 14 bases remained unmatched. Germline lookup yields CDR1 KGHSH and CDR2 LQKENI. CDR3 length equals 16 residues.

The V call is TRBV3-1 (or the pseudogene TRBV3-2), the J call TRBJ1-4; D is perhaps TRBD1 (5 bases). V shed 1 base and J shed 0 bases, with 6 bases lying between them. Per the germline V gene, CDR1 is LGHDT and CDR2 is YNNKEL (reference sequence). This CDR3 comprises 15 residues. The CDR3 region has the DNA TGTGCCAGCAGCCAAGCAGGGCCAACTAATGAAAAACTGTTTTTT. It codes for CASSQAGPTNEKLFF.

This sequence joins TRBV6-1 and TRBJ1-1; D gene unclear. Germline CDR1 and CDR2: MNHNS and SASEGT. V was shortened by 0 bases and J by 5 bases, with 7 bases between the two germline ends. This CDR3 spans 13 amino acids. As DNA, the CDR3 is TGTGCCAGCAGTGAAGCCGCCCCGACTGAAGCTTTCTTT. Translation: CASSEAAPTEAFF.